This entry lists 17 T cell receptor beta chains sequenced from one sample in a study of T cells in Graves' hyperthyroidism and ophthalmopathy. RNA transcripts provided the source from which TCR beta CDR3 regions were amplified. The primer set for the first-round RT-PCR of the TCR CDR3 was HTBI. TCRdb re-called the multiplex PCR reads through MiXCR, storing one row per CDR3 protein. The data hold more than 550,000 distinct CDR3 sequences, with approximately 18% observed a single time. Sequences were obtained from blood. Receptors were obtained from a woman in her 50s with Graves' hyperthyroidism that later progressed to Graves' ophthalmopathy.

This clonotype was counted many times. The chain joins TRBV3-1 to TRBJ1-1, with TRBD1 matching 7 bases. The CDR3 consists of 17 residues. CDR1 is LGHDT and CDR2 is YNNKEL in the germline V gene (reference sequence). J lost 2 bases, V lost 3 bases, and 12 bases had no gene match. The CDR3 bases are TGTGCCAGCAGCCATACAAGCAGGGGGGGCCCTAACACTGAAGCTTTCTTT. This encodes CASSHTSRGGPNTEAFF.

In this sample, this clonotype turned up many times. J is TRBJ1-1 and V is TRBV3-1, with a possible D match to TRBD1 (5 bases). The CDR3 has 15 amino acids. V was cut by 5 bases and J by 0 bases, with 13 bases left in between. Germline V gene data show CDR1 as LGHDT and CDR2 as YNNKEL (reference sequence). The CDR3 sequence is CASSYLGLLNTEAFF. The CDR3, as DNA: TGTGCCAGCAGCTATTTGGGACTCCTGAACACTGAAGCTTTCTTT.

This clonotype was found many times. The chain uses TRBV2 and TRBJ2-3; 9 nucleotides agree with TRBD2. Per the germline V gene, CDR1 is SNHLY and CDR2 is FYNNEI. V lost 7 bases and J lost 3; bases outside the gene matches: 2. This CDR3 spans 13 amino acids. The DNA of the CDR3 is TGTGCCAGCACCACTAGCGGGACAGATACGCAGTATTTT. As protein: CASTTSGTDTQYF.

Many counts were recorded for this clonotype. The gene calls are TRBV5-8 and TRBJ2-5; the D is unclear. The V end lost 0 bases, the J end lost 5 bases, and 11 bases lay between the germline ends. CDR1 and CDR2 from the germline V gene are SGHTS and YDEGEE. The CDR3 sequence is 14 residues long. The CDR3 region is CASSLDSFLETQYF. In nucleotides, the CDR3 is TGTGCCAGCAGCTTGGACAGTTTCTTGGAGACCCAGTACTTC.

This clonotype was detected a few times. The CDR3 protein is CASSYSNREHYGYTF. The CDR3 DNA sequence: TGTGCCAGCAGTTACTCAAATCGGGAGCATTATGGCTACACCTTC. V usage is TRBV6-5 and J usage is TRBJ1-2; D gene unclear. V lost 0 bases and J 5 bases, leaving 13 bases between the germline ends. Looked up from germline, CDR1 is MNHEY and CDR2 is SVGAGI. This CDR3 is 15 amino acids long.

This chain uses TRBV6-1 with TRBJ2-4; D unresolved. The CDR3 is 13 residues long. The V and J ends lost 6 bases and 6 bases respectively, with 12 bases between them. From germline, CDR1 is MNHNS and CDR2 SASEGT. This chain's CDR3 is CASRREDGNIQYF. CDR3 DNA: TGTGCCAGCAGAAGGGAAGACGGAAACATTCAGTACTTC.

The rearrangement uses TRBV7-9 and TRBJ2-3, with 13 bases matching TRBD2. The CDR3 runs to 17 residues. The ends lost 3 bases at V and 2 bases at J; junction bases unmatched: 5. In germline, CDR1 is SEHNR, CDR2 FQNEAQ (reference sequence). CDR3 region: CASSFTTSGGNTDTQYF. The DNA of the CDR3 is TGTGCCAGCAGCTTTACGACTAGCGGGGGGAACACAGATACGCAGTATTTT.

A word on this clonotype: At one end the junction does not follow the germline gene, possibly because of a read error. This chain joins TRBV11-2 and TRBJ1-1, with D unclear. Germline assignment: CDR1 SGHAT and CDR2 FQNNGV. The CDR3 consists of 15 residues. CDR3 sequence (DNA): TGTGCCAGCAGCGTAGACGGCAGTCAAGACACTGAAGCTTTCTTT. This translates into CASSVDGSQDTEAFF.

The rearrangement links TRBV5-1 to TRBJ2-5, with no clear D. V was cut by 1 base and J by 1 base, with 11 bases left in between. The CDR3 is 15 amino acids. From germline, CDR1 is SGHRS and CDR2 YFSETQ. CDR3 region: CASSLLSRIQETQYF. CDR3 coding DNA: TGCGCCAGCAGCTTGCTGTCCAGGATCCAAGAGACCCAGTACTTC.

This clonotype was picked up a small number of times. The chain carries TRBV12-3 or TRBV12-4 and TRBJ2-3; 7 bases line up with TRBD1. Trimming cost V 6 bases and J 10 bases; bases outside gene matches: 7. The CDR3 length is 12 residues. The CDR3 loop is CASRPDRAAQYF. In nucleotides, the CDR3 is TGTGCCAGCAGGCCAGACAGGGCTGCGCAGTATTTT.

This chain joins TRBV19 and TRBJ1-6, with D hard to call. Germline values: CDR1 LNHDA, CDR2 SQIVND (reference sequence). Trimming cost V 3 bases and J 4 bases, with 10 bases left between them. The CDR3 extends over 15 amino acids. CDR3 loop: CASSMVPEYNSPLHF. For the CDR3, the DNA is TGTGCCAGTAGTATGGTGCCTGAGTATAATTCACCCCTCCACTTT.

The genes are TRBV29-1 and TRBJ1-5, with 10 bases aligning to TRBD1. Germline assignment: CDR1 SQVTM and CDR2 ANQGSEA. The CDR3 runs to 20 residues. V gave up 0 bases and J gave up 4 bases; unmatched junction bases: 18. The CDR3 is CSVEDRGEGPTGGGNQPQHF. The DNA of the CDR3 is TGCAGCGTTGAAGATCGAGGGGAGGGTCCGACAGGGGGCGGGAATCAGCCCCAGCATTTT.

This clonotype was recorded a few times. The genes are TRBV27 and TRBJ1-1; D ambiguous. The CDR3 has 14 amino acids. Germline values: CDR1 MNHEY, CDR2 SMNVEV (reference sequence). Trimming pared 5 bases from V and 4 bases from J, leaving 14 bases between. The CDR3 DNA reads as TGTGCCAGCAGTCATCTGGAGCGGTCCACTGAAGCTTTCTTT. Encoded protein: CASSHLERSTEAFF.

V usage is TRBV7-9 and J usage is TRBJ2-7, with TRBD1 matching 9 bases. The CDR3 totals 16 residues. The V segment lost 4 bases and the J segment 4 bases; nucleotides outside the gene matches: 11. Germline CDR1 SEHNR, CDR2 FQNEAQ (reference sequence). CDR3 region: CASSSAGQGNPYEQYF. DNA of the CDR3: TGTGCCAGCAGCTCAGCTGGACAGGGGAACCCTTACGAGCAGTACTTC.

J is TRBJ1-3 and V is TRBV2; TRBD1 aligns across 7 bases. Trimming took 9 bases from V and 0 from J; bases not matched to a gene: 5. CDR3 length equals 14 residues. Looked up from germline, CDR1 is SNHLY and CDR2 is FYNNEI. CDR3 nucleotide sequence: TGTGCCAGGAAGGGGGACAGCTCTGGAAACACCATATATTTT. It translates to CARKGDSSGNTIYF.

This clonotype was seen at least ten times. This chain links TRBV7-9 with TRBJ1-1; 7 positions agree with TRBD1. V shed 5 bases, J shed 0 bases, and the junction held 6 bases outside the gene matches. The CDR3 is 15 residues long. Germline V gene data show CDR1 as SEHNR and CDR2 as FQNEAQ (reference sequence). CDR3 DNA sequence: TGTGCCAGCAGCCATACGGGACAGTTGAACACTGAAGCTTTCTTT. This gives the protein CASSHTGQLNTEAFF.

This clonotype showed up just a few times. The chain recombines TRBV5-5 with TRBJ1-3; a possible D gene is TRBD1 (6 bases). Germline V CDR1 and CDR2: SGHKS, YYEKEE (reference sequence). Deletions cut 4 bases from V and 0 bases from J, with 8 bases between. The CDR3 sequence is 14 residues long. CDR3 nucleotide sequence: TGTGCCAGCAGCAGGGACAACTCTGGAAACACCATATATTTT. Protein: CASSRDNSGNTIYF.